This T cell receptor (beta chain) derives from a study of control samples from healthy donors and cancer patients. The repertoire was sequenced with immunoSEQ multiplex PCR; TCRdb's copy has only in-frame clones and lacks some. The repertoire holds around 110,000 clones, more than 80% seen once, with approximately 1.1% in the top ten. Germline loops: CDR1 MDHEN, CDR2 SYDVKM. The V gene lost 7 bases and the J gene lost 4 bases, with 14 bases spanning the gap. This CDR3 is built from 14 residues. The chain links TRBV28 to TRBJ1-3, with TRBD1 as a possible D gene (5 bases). This TCR was recovered from a woman aged 45-59 years with colorectal cancer. Sequenced: PBMCs. CDR3 amino acids: CASIQWGEGNTIYF. As DNA, the CDR3 is TGTGCCAGCATCCAGTGGGGGGAAGGAAACACCATATATTTT. Full variable domain (outside the CDR3, taken from reference TRBV28 and TRBJ1-3): DVKVTQSSRYLVKRTGEKVFLECVQDMDHENMFWYRQDPGLGLRLIYFSYDVKMKEKGDIPEGYSVSREKKERFSLILESASTNQTSMYLCASIQWGEGNTIYFGEGSWLTVV.